This passage covers 4 T cell receptor beta chains from one sample sequenced in a study of a mutant IDH1 vaccine in newly diagnosed glioma. The protocol was immunoSEQ multiplex PCR, while the TCRdb copy is restricted to in-frame clones and leaves out a portion. The table includes tens of thousands of clones, around three fifths detected once. The time point here: week 47, end of study. Topical imiquimod was applied with each vaccine dose, which held 300 ug of mutant IDH1 20-mer peptide. Antigens of these TCRs are unknown. The sample consisted of peripheral blood mononuclear cells (PBMCs), taken from a glioma patient whose treatment included an IDH1 peptide vaccine. These receptor sequences come from a man aged 35-49 years with glioma. Some clones in this sample may be carry-over from other donors' samples.

This chain connects TRBV5-1 to TRBJ2-1; 7 bases are shared with TRBD1. Germline assignment: CDR1 SGHRS and CDR2 YFSETQ. Trimming cost V 0 bases and J 6 bases; bases outside gene matches: 0. The CDR3 consists of 13 residues. The CDR3 loop is CASSLDRGNEQFF. CDR3 nucleotides: TGCGCCAGCAGCTTGGACAGGGGCAATGAGCAGTTCTTC.

The chain combines TRBV10-1 with TRBJ1-4, with D uncertain. This CDR3 contains 14 residues. Trimming pared 3 bases from V and 7 bases from J, leaving 12 bases between. Germline assignment: CDR1 WNHNN and CDR2 SYGVQD (reference sequence). As DNA, the CDR3 is TGCGCCAGCAGTGACGAGGACGGGAGTGAAAAACTGTTTTTT. Translating gives CASSDEDGSEKLFF.

This sequence joins TRBV5-4 and TRBJ2-4; maybe TRBD1 (8 bases). This CDR3 spans 16 amino acids. Germline assignment: CDR1 SGHNT and CDR2 YYREEE (reference sequence). Trimming removed 1 base at V and 0 bases at J, with 11 bases between. As DNA, the CDR3 is TGTGCCAGCAGCTTGAACAGGGGGGGAGCCAAAAACATTCAGTACTTC. It encodes CASSLNRGGAKNIQYF.

The V call is TRBV5-1, the J call TRBJ2-2; D is ambiguous. Germline CDR1 is SGHRS and CDR2 is YFSETQ. Between the trimmed V and J ends, which lost 0 bases and 0 bases, there was a span of 9 bases. This CDR3 spans 16 amino acids. CDR3 DNA sequence: TGCGCCAGCAGCTTGGAGGCAGGCACGAACACCGGGGAGCTGTTTTTT. As protein: CASSLEAGTNTGELFF.